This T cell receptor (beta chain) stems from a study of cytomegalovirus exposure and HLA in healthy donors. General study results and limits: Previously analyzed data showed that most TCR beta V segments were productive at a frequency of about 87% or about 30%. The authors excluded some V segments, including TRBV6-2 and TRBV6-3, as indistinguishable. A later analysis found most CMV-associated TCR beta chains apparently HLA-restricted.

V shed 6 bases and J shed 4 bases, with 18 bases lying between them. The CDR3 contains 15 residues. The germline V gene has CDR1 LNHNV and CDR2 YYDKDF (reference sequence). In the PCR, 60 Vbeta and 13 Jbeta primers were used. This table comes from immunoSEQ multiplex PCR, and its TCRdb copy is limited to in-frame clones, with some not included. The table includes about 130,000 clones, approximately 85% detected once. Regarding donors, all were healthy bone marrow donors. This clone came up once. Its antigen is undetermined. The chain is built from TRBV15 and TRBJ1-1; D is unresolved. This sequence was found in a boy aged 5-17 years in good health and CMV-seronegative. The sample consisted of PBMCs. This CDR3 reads CATREPRDLSTEAFF. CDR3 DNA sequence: TGTGCCACCAGGGAACCGAGGGATCTGAGCACTGAAGCTTTCTTT.